These 27 T cell receptor beta chains were sequenced from one sample in a study of vaccination and CD4 T cells after COVID-19. Sequencing of cultured CD4+ T cell DNA used the Oncomine TCR Beta short-read assay. Via MiXCR, TCRdb re-called the PCR reads, giving one row per CDR3 protein. This sample has fewer than 4,000 distinct CDR3 sequences; around three quarters occur once, and the top ten carry around 21%. These receptors have no known antigen. The sample's treatment: roughly 11-day PBMC culture with coronavirus spike peptide pools or control peptides (ViraFEST assay). The material sequenced was CD4+ T cells from blood, cultured in vitro. These receptors were obtained from a human donor who had recovered from COVID-19.

This clonotype occurred a few times. The chain recombines TRBV6-2 or TRBV6-3 with TRBJ2-4; 8 positions agree with TRBD1. V dropped 0 bases and J dropped 5; count of bases not matched to a gene: 6. Per germline, CDR1 MNHEY and CDR2 SVGEGT. The CDR3 runs to 16 residues. CDR3 nucleotide sequence: TGTGCCAGCAGTTACTCGGACAGGGCCGGGGAAAACATTCAGTACTTC. Its translation is CASSYSDRAGENIQYF.

This clonotype was seen once. This chain connects TRBV2 to TRBJ2-2, with D possibly TRBD2 on 6 matching bases. Trimming shortened V by 7 bases and J by 7 bases, and 22 bases separated the two germline ends. The germline CDR1 and CDR2 sequences are SNHLY and FYNNEI. The length of the CDR3 is 16 residues. CDR3 residues: CASTLIRVETSGELFF. In DNA form, the CDR3 reads TGTGCCAGCACCCTCATCAGGGTTGAGACTAGCGGGGAGCTGTTTTTT.

V usage is TRBV19 and J usage is TRBJ1-5; D call uncertain. V lost 8 bases and J 8 bases, leaving 22 bases between the germline ends. From germline, CDR1 is LNHDA and CDR2 SQIVND (reference sequence). This CDR3 region has 15 residues. The CDR3 protein is CASRAGFGLFKPQHF. As DNA, the CDR3 is TGTGCCAGTCGGGCAGGATTCGGGCTCTTCAAGCCCCAGCATTTT. The entire variable domain, with the rest obtained from reference TRBV19 and TRBJ1-5, is as follows: DGGITQSPKYLFRKEGQNVTLSCEQNLNHDAMYWYRQDPGQGLRLIYYSQIVNDFQKGDIAEGYSVSREKKESFPLTVTSAQKNPTAFYLCASRAGFGLFKPQHFGDGTRLSIL.

V is TRBV2 and J is TRBJ1-6, with 11 bases matching TRBD1. Trimming removed 6 bases from V and 7 bases from J; junction bases left unmatched: 8. Germline CDR1 and CDR2: SNHLY and FYNNEI. The CDR3 totals 16 residues. Here the CDR3 reads CASSLGQGDRNSPLHF. For the CDR3, the DNA is TGTGCCAGCAGCCTGGGACAGGGGGACCGGAATTCACCCCTCCACTTT.

This clonotype has only one observation. CDR3 sequence: CASSQPVAATYEQYF. The CDR3 nucleotides are TGCGCCAGCAGCCAACCAGTAGCGGCAACCTACGAGCAGTACTTC. The J gene is TRBJ2-7, the V gene TRBV4-1; D is perhaps TRBD2 (6 bases). Germline V gives CDR1 MGHRA, CDR2 YSYEKL. This CDR3 region has 15 residues. The V end was cut by 2 bases, the J end by 2 bases, with 13 bases between.

This clonotype was observed a few times. Here the CDR3 reads CASSQGWTRTDTQYF. CDR3 sequence (DNA): TGTGCCAGCAGCCAAGGGTGGACCCGCACAGATACGCAGTATTTT. V and J are TRBV14 and TRBJ2-3; D not certain. This CDR3 contains 15 residues. CDR1 and CDR2 (germline): SGHDN, FVKESK. Trimming left V 1 base short and J 1 base short, with 9 bases between.

This chain uses TRBV20-1 with TRBJ1-2, with 8 bases matching TRBD1. Trimming took 3 bases from V and 3 from J; bases not matched to a gene: 3. CDR3 length equals 13 residues. Per the germline V gene, CDR1 is DFQATT and CDR2 is SNEGSKA (reference sequence). As DNA, the CDR3 is TGCAGTGCTAGGACGACAGGGGACTATGGCTACACCTTC. It codes for CSARTTGDYGYTF.

J is TRBJ2-1 and V is TRBV7-7; 9 bases map to TRBD1. V was pared by 0 bases and J by 1 base, with 1 base of the junction left unmatched. The germline V gene has CDR1 SSHAT and CDR2 FNYEAQ (reference sequence). The CDR3 covers 16 residues. For the CDR3, the DNA is TGTGCCAGCAGCTTAGCGACAGGGGGGTCCTACAATGAGCAGTTCTTC. Its translation is CASSLATGGSYNEQFF. The variable domain in full, with the rest retrieved from reference TRBV7-7 and TRBJ2-1, is GAGVSQSPRYKVTKRGQDVTLRCDPISSHATLYWYQQALGQGPEFLTYFNYEAQPDKSGLPSDRFSAERPEGSISTLTIQRTEQRDSAMYRCASSLATGGSYNEQFFGPGTRLTVL.

The chain is built from TRBV20-1 and TRBJ2-3; 9 nucleotides line up with TRBD2. Germline lookup yields CDR1 DFQATT and CDR2 SNEGSKA (reference sequence). Trimming cost V 6 bases and J 2 bases; bases outside gene matches: 9. The CDR3 length is 15 residues. The CDR3 here is CSANLLAGDTDTQYF. CDR3 in DNA: TGCAGTGCCAACCTATTAGCGGGGGACACAGATACGCAGTATTTT.

This chain connects TRBV21-1 to TRBJ2-7; the DNA was not compared with TRBD2, the D call given in the table. TRBV21-1 is an annotated pseudogene. The length of the CDR3 is 16 residues. The CDR3 sequence is CASSKVAGGLSYEQYF. In DNA, the CDR3 is TGTGCCAGCAGCAAAGTAGCGGGGGGGCTCTCCTACGAGCAGTACTTC.

The rearrangement uses TRBV7-6 and TRBJ1-2; D possibly corresponds to TRBD1 (6 bases). Trimming removed 5 bases from V and 6 bases from J, with 22 bases in between. CDR3 size: 16 residues. The germline V gene encodes CDR1 SGHVS and CDR2 FNYEAQ. The CDR3 loop reads CASSPHLGGRPDGYTF. CDR3 coding DNA: TGTGCCAGCAGCCCTCACTTAGGGGGGAGGCCAGATGGCTACACCTTC.

This chain uses TRBV12-3 or TRBV12-4 with TRBJ1-2; the D is unclear. The CDR3 runs 14 residues. The V gene lost 3 bases and the J gene lost 4 bases, with 12 bases spanning the gap. Here the CDR3 reads CASSFSSRPYGYTF. CDR3 sequence (DNA): TGTGCCAGCAGTTTCTCGAGCAGGCCCTATGGCTACACCTTC.

This chain links TRBV20-1 with TRBJ2-7, with 10 bases identical to TRBD1. In germline, CDR1 is DFQATT, CDR2 SNEGSKA (reference sequence). Trimming at V came to 4 bases and at J to 2 bases, leaving 5 bases not matched to a gene. The CDR3 has 14 residues. This CDR3 is CSAMDRGKTYEQYF. DNA for the CDR3: TGCAGTGCTATGGACAGGGGGAAGACCTACGAGCAGTACTTC.

The V and J genes are TRBV20-1 and TRBJ1-1, with TRBD1 as a possible D gene (5 bases). V was shortened by 3 bases and J by 1 base, with 9 bases between the two germline ends. This CDR3 is 13 amino acids long. Germline CDR1 reads DFQATT; CDR2 reads SNEGSKA (reference sequence). CDR3 nucleotide sequence: TGCAGTGCTAGCAGGGCGGAGAACACTGAAGCTTTCTTT. Its translation: CSASRAENTEAFF.

This chain uses TRBV20-1 with TRBJ1-1, with D perhaps TRBD1 (6 bases). The V end was cut by 3 bases, the J end by 8 bases, with 16 bases between. Germline-derived CDR1 and CDR2 are DFQATT and SNEGSKA (reference sequence). There are 13 residues in the CDR3. The CDR3 DNA follows: TGCAGTGCTAGTCAACCGGGGGGGGCCGAAGCTTTCTTT. Translated: CSASQPGGAEAFF.

The CDR3 bases are TGTGCCAGCAGCCGCGGGACATCCATCGTCGAGCCCCAGCATTTT. This gives the protein CASSRGTSIVEPQHF. This chain joins TRBV11-2 and TRBJ1-5; D might be TRBD1 (6 bases). V was cut by 5 bases and J by 8 bases, with 19 bases left in between. Germline CDR1 is SGHAT and CDR2 is FQNNGV. This CDR3 contains 15 residues.

This CDR3 is CASSSRNGNVYGYTF. The CDR3 DNA is TGTGCCAGCAGCTCACGAAATGGGAACGTCTATGGCTACACCTTC. This rearrangement joins TRBV7-3 to TRBJ1-2; unclear D gene. Trimming took 4 bases from V and 4 from J, leaving 16 bases between them. From germline, CDR1 is SGHTA and CDR2 FQGTGA. CDR3 length equals 15 residues.

The V and J genes are TRBV10-3 and TRBJ2-3, with D perhaps matching TRBD1 (5 bases). The CDR3 runs to 15 residues. Germline CDR1 and CDR2: ENHRY and SYGVKD. V lost 6 bases and J lost 6, with 19 bases in between. This CDR3 is CAISNAQQGMDTQYF. DNA of the CDR3: TGTGCCATCAGCAATGCCCAGCAGGGTATGGATACGCAGTATTTT.

The chain is built from TRBV2 and TRBJ1-5, with TRBD1 matching over 7 bases. With 4 bases clipped from V and 5 bases from J, the junction kept 5 bases outside the gene matches. This CDR3 is built from 14 residues. Per the germline V gene, CDR1 is SNHLY and CDR2 is FYNNEI. The DNA of the CDR3 is TGTGCCAGCAGTGGACAGGGCAGTCATCAGCCCCAGCATTTT. Translated, it gives CASSGQGSHQPQHF.

The V gene is TRBV25-1, the J gene TRBJ1-3; D possibly corresponds to TRBD1 (6 bases). V lost 1 base to trimming and J lost 2 bases, with 9 bases between them. Germline CDR1 and CDR2: MGHDK and SYGVNS. The CDR3 totals 15 residues. The CDR3 nucleotides read TGTGCCAGCAGTGAATCCTACAGGGCTGGAAACACCATATATTTT. It yields the protein CASSESYRAGNTIYF.

The J gene is TRBJ1-5, the V gene TRBV28; the D is unclear. CDR1 MDHEN and CDR2 SYDVKM come from the germline V gene. Trimming shortened V by 5 bases and J by 6 bases, and 11 bases separated the two germline ends. CDR3 size: 13 residues. CDR3 in amino acids: CASSKTAFQPQHF. The CDR3 nucleotides are TGTGCCAGCAGTAAAACAGCGTTTCAGCCCCAGCATTTT. The whole variable domain, filled in from reference TRBV28 and TRBJ1-5, reads DVKVTQSSRYLVKRTGEKVFLECVQDMDHENMFWYRQDPGLGLRLIYFSYDVKMKEKGDIPEGYSVSREKKERFSLILESASTNQTSMYLCASSKTAFQPQHFGDGTRLSIL.

The V gene is TRBV7-9, the J gene TRBJ1-1; D call uncertain. The CDR3 contains 15 residues. Germline loops: CDR1 SEHNR, CDR2 FQNEAQ (reference sequence). Between the trimmed V and J ends, which lost 5 bases and 0 bases, there was a span of 13 bases. The CDR3 coding sequence is TGTGCCAGCAGCGCCTACCGGGATTTGAACACTGAAGCTTTCTTT. Translation gives CASSAYRDLNTEAFF.

By proportion, this clonotype is large (0.1 to 1%). The V and J genes are TRBV19 and TRBJ2-7; 9 nucleotides align to TRBD1. The V gene end was trimmed by 5 bases and the J gene end by 2 bases; junction bases not matched to a gene: 7. Germline CDR1 reads LNHDA; CDR2 reads SQIVND (reference sequence). The CDR3 totals 15 residues. The CDR3 sequence: CASSLQGAPTYEQYF. The CDR3 nucleotides read TGTGCCAGTAGTTTACAGGGGGCCCCCACCTACGAGCAGTACTTC. Looking up the rest from reference TRBV19 and TRBJ2-7 gives the full variable domain: DGGITQSPKYLFRKEGQNVTLSCEQNLNHDAMYWYRQDPGQGLRLIYYSQIVNDFQKGDIAEGYSVSREKKESFPLTVTSAQKNPTAFYLCASSLQGAPTYEQYFGPGTRLTVT.

There are a few counts of this clonotype. The genes are TRBV20-1 and TRBJ1-2, with 7 bases fitting TRBD1. Trimming at V came to 1 base and at J to 2 bases, leaving 1 base not matched to a gene. The CDR3 covers 13 residues. Per germline, CDR1 DFQATT and CDR2 SNEGSKA (reference sequence). The CDR3 sequence is CSARAGQNYGYTF. The CDR3 DNA reads as TGCAGTGCTAGAGCGGGACAGAACTATGGCTACACCTTC.

The rearrangement joins TRBV7-2 to TRBJ1-4; 7 bases match TRBD1. The CDR3 extends over 13 amino acids. Germline V gene lookup returns CDR1 SGHTA and CDR2 FQGNSA. V was pared by 3 bases and J by 9 bases, with 4 bases of the junction left unmatched. The CDR3, as DNA: TGTGCCAGCAGCTTTATGACAGGGAAAAAACTGTTTTTT. This codes for CASSFMTGKKLFF.

This clonotype was detected only a few times. The chain employs TRBV6-4 and TRBJ1-5; the D is unclear. The ends were cut back, 3 bases at V and 10 bases at J, with 13 bases in the middle. Per germline, CDR1 MRHNA and CDR2 SNTAGT. The CDR3 runs 13 residues. The CDR3 spells CASSESRSGPQHF. CDR3 nucleotides: TGTGCCAGCAGTGAGAGCCGCTCGGGCCCCCAGCATTTT.

The chain recombines TRBV20-1 with TRBJ1-1; D is perhaps TRBD1 (6 bases). Germline V gene lookup returns CDR1 DFQATT and CDR2 SNEGSKA (reference sequence). The ends were cut back, 2 bases at V and 0 bases at J, with 13 bases in the middle. The CDR3 totals 15 residues. CDR3 sequence (DNA): TGCAGTGCTAGAAGGGCAGGGGCTCTGAACACTGAAGCTTTCTTT. Amino acids: CSARRAGALNTEAFF.